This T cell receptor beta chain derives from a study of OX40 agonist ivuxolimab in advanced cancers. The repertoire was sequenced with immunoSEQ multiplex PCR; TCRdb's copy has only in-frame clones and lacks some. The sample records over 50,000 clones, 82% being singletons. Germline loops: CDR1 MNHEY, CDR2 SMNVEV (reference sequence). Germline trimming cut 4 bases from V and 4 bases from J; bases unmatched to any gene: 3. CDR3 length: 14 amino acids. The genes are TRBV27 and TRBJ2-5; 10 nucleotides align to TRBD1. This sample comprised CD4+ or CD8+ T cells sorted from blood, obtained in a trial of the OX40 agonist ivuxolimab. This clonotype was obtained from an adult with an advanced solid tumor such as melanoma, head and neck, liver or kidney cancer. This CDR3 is CASSSTGGLETQYF. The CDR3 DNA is TGTGCCAGCAGTTCGACAGGGGGCCTAGAGACCCAGTACTTC.